This T cell receptor beta chain was documented in a study of beta chain features in type 1 diabetes. Study-wide context: Analysis included 100 million to 140 million sorted cells drawn from all samples. Study observations and caveats: The study found that naive, central memory and Treg TCRB repertoires appeared more similar in patients than in healthy donors. Significant though moderate, a shortening of TCRB CDR3s appeared in all four CD4+ subsets of Type 1 diabetes patients. Cells with high TCR expression could be over-represented when cDNA is sequenced.

The authors reverse transcribed all of the isolated RNA, so sequencing captured expressed TCRB transcripts. TCRdb's table, derived via immunoSEQ multiplex PCR, lists solely in-frame clones and lacks some. Of some 350,000 clones listed, around 10% were seen once; the top ten hold about 0.6%. A few counts support this clone. Its antigen is undetermined. This CDR3 has 12 amino acids. The V end was cut by 6 bases, the J end by 4 bases, with 7 bases between. CDR1 and CDR2 from the germline V gene are LNHDA and SQIVND (reference sequence). The sequence was collected from a man aged 25-45 years with type 1 diabetes. Sequencing used central memory CD4+ T cells from blood. J is TRBJ2-1 and V is TRBV19; D is tentatively TRBD1 or TRBD2 (5 bases each). The CDR3 DNA sequence: TGTGCCAGTAGGGGACCTTACAATGAGCAGTTCTTC. Its protein is CASRGPYNEQFF.